The sample holds many counts of the clone carrying this TCR beta chain. The authors made TCR cDNA by 5'RACE template switching, adding a universal primer site and UMIs. TCRdb re-analysed the 5' RACE reads in MiXCR, keeping a single row per CDR3 protein. This sample yields 300,000 or so distinct CDR3 sequences, of which around 10% are seen a single time; about 3% belongs to the top ten. This CDR3 comprises 15 residues. The V segment lost 3 bases and the J segment 5 bases; nucleotides outside the gene matches: 2. Germline CDR1 SGHNT, CDR2 YYREEE (reference sequence). The data were obtained in a study of T cells after yellow fever vaccination.

The rearrangement uses TRBV5-4 and TRBJ2-1; TRBD2 matches at 13 bases. The receptor's source is a man between 18 and 29 years old who received the YFV17D yellow fever vaccine. Specimen: CD4+ T cells sorted from PBMCs, collected 5 days after the yellow fever booster vaccination. The DNA for the CDR3 is TGTGCCAGCAGCTCTGGACTAGCGGGGGACAATGAGCAGTTCTTC. Translating gives CASSSGLAGDNEQFF.